This T cell receptor beta chain was sequenced in a study of response to subunit inactivated influenza vaccine (dated by TCRdb to about 2018). About the investigation overall: Deep quantitative profiling of the T cell receptor repertoire was used in the study to follow responses to a trivalent subunit inactivated influenza vaccine. Study-wide conclusions, independent of this receptor: The authors proposed that each seasonal influenza vaccination may bring in only a limited number of new T cells.

About this clonotype itself: Its antigen specificity is not known. Base quality data are lacking; no much larger clone is found one base away.

Library preparation used RT-PCR. The instrument was an Illumina HiSeq 2500. The public sequencing data were trimmed at Q25 with fastp and processed into clonotypes with MiXCR by TCRdb, which kept only in-frame beta chains. One record per CDR3 amino acid sequence lists the most common genes and DNA. The sample includes 650,000 or so distinct CDR3 sequences, with around 15% observed a single time. Clones ranked in the top ten supply about 7.4% of the sample. Via the germline V gene, CDR1 is SGHAT and CDR2 FQNNGV. Including the terminal cysteine and phenylalanine, the CDR3 comprises 16 residues. Only the CDR3 DNA is retained, 48 bases long and in frame from the first base. After removal of 3 bases from V and 4 bases from J, the junction retains 5 bases not matched to a gene.

The TCR comes from a man aged 45 to 65 who received an inactivated influenza vaccine. Donor details come from another sample of the same person, matched by shared clones. Rearrangement joined TRBV11-2 to TRBJ2-1; 11 bases in the junction line up with TRBD1. The sequenced sample was PBMCs from blood, obtained around 14 days before vaccination. The nucleotide sequence reads TGTGCCAGCAGCTTCCAGGACAGGGGGCGTTACAATGAGCAGTTCTTC. Its translation is CASSFQDRGRYNEQFF.